The 18 T cell receptor beta chains below all came from one sample that was sequenced in a study of T cells in Graves' hyperthyroidism and ophthalmopathy. The source material, RNA transcripts, was used to amplify TCR beta CDR3 regions. In the first-round RT-PCR of the TCR CDR3, the HTBI primer set was used. Each CDR3 protein is one row after TCRdb ran MiXCR on the multiplex PCR reads. The table lists about 680,000 distinct CDR3 sequences, 30% to 40% of them singletons. The sample was blood. These receptors originate from a woman between 35 and 50 years old with Graves' hyperthyroidism.

This clonotype showed up many times. This chain links TRBV9 with TRBJ1-1; D might be TRBD1 (6 bases). CDR3 length equals 16 residues. Trimming removed 3 bases at V and 0 bases at J, with 15 bases between. Germline V gene sequence: CDR1 SGDLS, CDR2 YYNGEE. CDR3 region: CASSDRAPGMNTEAFF. As DNA, the CDR3 is TGTGCCAGCAGCGACAGGGCCCCAGGCATGAACACTGAAGCTTTCTTT.

This sequence joins TRBV15 and TRBJ2-2; 7 bases are shared with TRBD2. From germline, CDR1 is LNHNV and CDR2 YYDKDF (reference sequence). CDR3 length: 18 amino acids. Unmatched junction bases numbered 7, after V lost 0 bases and J lost 0 bases. The CDR3 sequence: CATSREELAVANTGELFF. The CDR3 bases are TGTGCCACCAGCAGAGAGGAGCTAGCGGTCGCGAACACCGGGGAGCTGTTTTTT.

This clonotype has ten or more counts. The CDR3 here is CASSPLYSSGNTIYF. CDR3 sequence (DNA): TGTGCCAGCAGCCCTCTTTACAGCTCTGGAAACACCATATATTTT. The genes are TRBV7-9 and TRBJ1-3; D gene unclear. The CDR3 runs 15 residues. Looked up from germline, CDR1 is SEHNR and CDR2 is FQNEAQ (reference sequence). Trimming stripped 5 bases from V and 0 bases from J, with 11 bases between. The full variable domain, rest sourced from reference TRBV7-9 and TRBJ1-3, is DTGVSQNPRHKITKRGQNVTFRCDPISEHNRLYWYRQTLGQGPEFLTYFQNEAQLEKSRLLSDRFSAERPKGSFSTLEIQRTEQGDSAMYLCASSPLYSSGNTIYFGEGSWLTVV.

The sample holds many counts of this clonotype. This sequence joins TRBV2 and TRBJ1-2; D unresolved. The CDR3 is 13 amino acids. CDR1 is SNHLY and CDR2 is FYNNEI in the germline V gene. Trimming stripped 4 bases from V and 0 bases from J, with 6 bases between. The CDR3, as DNA: TGTGCCAGCAGTGGTCGGGCTAACTATGGCTACACCTTC. This encodes CASSGRANYGYTF.

The chain carries TRBV7-9 and TRBJ1-1; TRBD1 matches at 8 bases. V lost 5 bases, J lost 5 bases, and 13 bases stayed unmatched. The length of the CDR3 is 16 residues. The germline CDR1 and CDR2 sequences are SEHNR and FQNEAQ (reference sequence). The CDR3, as DNA: TGTGCCAGCAGCCAAGTACTCAGGGGGCGCAGGACTGAAGCTTTCTTT. Its translation is CASSQVLRGRRTEAFF.

This clonotype was found many times. The chain is built from TRBV7-2 and TRBJ2-7, with unresolved D. The CDR3 is 14 amino acids. Trimming shortened V by 1 base and J by 3 bases, and 10 bases separated the two germline ends. CDR1 SGHTA and CDR2 FQGNSA come from the germline V gene. Here the CDR3 DNA reads TGTGCCAGCAGCTTAGTTTTCGGGTTCTACGAGCAGTACTTC. Translated, it gives CASSLVFGFYEQYF. The full variable domain, completed using reference TRBV7-2 and TRBJ2-7, is GAGVSQSPSNKVTEKGKDVELRCDPISGHTALYWYRQSLGQGLEFLIYFQGNSAPDKSGLPSDRFSAERTGGSVSTLTIQRTQQEDSAVYLCASSLVFGFYEQYFGPGTRLTVT.

This clonotype was counted many times. The rearrangement links TRBV29-1 to TRBJ1-2; no clear D. Germline V CDR1 and CDR2: SQVTM, ANQGSEA. This CDR3 comprises 15 residues. Trimming removed 0 bases at V and 3 bases at J, with 14 bases between. For the CDR3, the DNA is TGCAGCGTTGAAGATCGGAGTCAGGCCTACTATGGCTACACCTTC. It specifies CSVEDRSQAYYGYTF.

This clonotype has just a few counts. The chain carries TRBV12-5 and TRBJ1-5; D not certain. Looked up from germline, CDR1 is LGHNT and CDR2 is FRNRAP. CDR3 length equals 17 residues. The germline V and J ends were trimmed by 1 base and 0 bases, with 13 bases remaining between them. The CDR3 bases are TGTGCTAGTGGTTTGGGGGCACCAGGTTATAGCAATCAGCCCCAGCATTTT. Protein: CASGLGAPGYSNQPQHF.

The rearrangement uses TRBV7-9 and TRBJ1-1; D is ambiguous. This CDR3 contains 16 residues. With 2 bases removed from V and 1 base from J, the gap between germline ends came to 14 bases. Germline assignment: CDR1 SEHNR and CDR2 FQNEAQ (reference sequence). As DNA, the CDR3 is TGTGCCAGCAGCTTAACCGGGTTTGCGGAGAACACTGAAGCTTTCTTT. Translating it yields CASSLTGFAENTEAFF.

This clonotype was picked up many times. CDR3 sequence reads: CASRPEDRGGNTIYF. The CDR3, as DNA: TGTGCCAGCCGACCAGAGGACAGGGGAGGAAACACCATATATTTT. The J gene is TRBJ1-3, the V gene TRBV7-9; 9 bases match TRBD1. V gave up 8 bases and J gave up 4 bases; unmatched junction bases: 9. This CDR3 comprises 15 residues. Germline V gives CDR1 SEHNR, CDR2 FQNEAQ (reference sequence).

The V call is TRBV7-8, the J call TRBJ1-5; D perhaps matches TRBD1 (6 bases). V was clipped by 6 bases and J by 2 bases, with 14 bases between them. CDR1 and CDR2 (germline): SGHVS, FQNEAQ. CDR3 size: 15 residues. The CDR3 sequence is CASSSTGGGNQPQHF. The CDR3 nucleotides read TGTGCCAGCAGTTCGACAGGCGGGGGCAATCAGCCCCAGCATTTT.

CDR3 residues: CASSSGAPTEQFF. The CDR3 region has the DNA TGTGCCAGCAGCTCCGGGGCTCCAACTGAGCAGTTCTTC. The rearrangement uses TRBV7-3 and TRBJ2-7; either TRBD1 or TRBD2 may fit D (5 bases each). The J call may be mistaken, given a closer DNA end match to TRBJ2-1. Germline CDR1 and CDR2: SGHTA and FQGTGA. The CDR3 extends over 13 amino acids.

The table lists this clonotype with a few counts. The chain employs TRBV7-2 and TRBJ1-2; 10 positions agree with TRBD1. V lost 5 bases to trimming and J lost 7 bases; unmatched junction nucleotides: 10. This CDR3 is built from 15 residues. In germline, CDR1 is SGHTA, CDR2 FQGNSA. The CDR3 nucleotides read TGTGCCAGCAGCCACGGAAGGACAGGGGGTCGTGGCTACACCTTC. Protein: CASSHGRTGGRGYTF.

The sample holds a few counts of this clonotype. This chain links TRBV5-1 with TRBJ1-4; TRBD1 matches at 8 bases. This CDR3 contains 16 residues. The germline gives CDR1 SGHRS, CDR2 YFSETQ. With 3 bases clipped from V and 7 bases from J, the junction kept 11 bases outside the gene matches. DNA of the CDR3: TGCGCCAGCAGCTCCAGTCAGGGGGCGCTTGGTGAAAAACTGTTTTTT. It translates to CASSSSQGALGEKLFF. Full variable domain (outside the CDR3, taken from reference TRBV5-1 and TRBJ1-4): KAGVTQTPRYLIKTRGQQVTLSCSPISGHRSVSWYQQTPGQGLQFLFEYFSETQRNKGNFPGRFSGRQFSNSRSEMNVSTLELGDSALYLCASSSSQGALGEKLFFGSGTQLSVL.

This sequence joins TRBV4-3 and TRBJ1-4; D is uncertain. CDR1 is LGHNA and CDR2 is YSLEER in the germline V gene. With 4 bases removed from V and 8 bases from J, the gap between germline ends came to 11 bases. The CDR3 totals 13 residues. DNA for the CDR3: TGCGCCAGCAGCCGCGGCCTGGGGGAAAAACTGTTTTTT. Protein sequence: CASSRGLGEKLFF.

This clonotype was seen ten or more times. The chain couples TRBV7-9 to TRBJ1-5; D is unresolved. CDR1 is SEHNR, CDR2 FQNEAQ, per germline (reference sequence). The CDR3 extends over 16 amino acids. V gave up 4 bases and J gave up 6 bases, with 19 bases separating them. The chain's CDR3 is CASSSDRAPNAQPQHF. The DNA of the CDR3 is TGTGCCAGCAGCTCCGACCGGGCCCCTAACGCTCAGCCCCAGCATTTT.

This clonotype was detected ten times or more. This rearrangement joins TRBV11-2 to TRBJ2-7; D remains ambiguous. V dropped 3 bases and J dropped 6 bases, with 21 bases sitting between them. This CDR3 contains 16 residues. Germline values: CDR1 SGHAT, CDR2 FQNNGV. CDR3 protein: CASSFFVQTETGEQYF. CDR3 nucleotide sequence: TGTGCCAGCAGCTTTTTTGTCCAGACCGAAACGGGCGAGCAGTACTTC.

The sample holds a few counts of this clonotype. This chain connects TRBV10-3 to TRBJ1-3; the D is unclear. CDR1 ENHRY and CDR2 SYGVKD come from the germline V gene. V was clipped by 10 bases and J by 0 bases, with 16 bases between them. This CDR3 has 15 residues. Here the CDR3 reads CASSLLRTSGNTIYF. For the CDR3, the DNA is TGTGCCAGCTCACTCCTTAGGACCTCTGGAAACACCATATATTTT.